The 27 T cell receptor beta chains below were found in one sample sequenced in a study of blood T cell repertoires in COVID-19. Here immunoSEQ multiplex PCR was the method, and the copy in TCRdb shows in-frame clones only, minus some. This table has some 120,000 clones, 86% appearing once. Source material: peripheral blood. These receptors all come from a human donor in a cohort sampled during active COVID-19.

The chain joins TRBV28 to TRBJ1-1; TRBD1 might be the D (5 bases). Trimming shortened V by 5 bases and J by 5 bases, and 15 bases separated the two germline ends. The CDR3 is made up of 14 amino acids. CDR1 is MDHEN, CDR2 SYDVKM, per germline. CDR3 amino acids: CASSPRVHGTEAFF. CDR3 nucleotides: TGTGCCAGCAGTCCCAGGGTACATGGGACTGAAGCTTTCTTT.

The rearrangement links TRBV3-1 (or the pseudogene TRBV3-2) to TRBJ2-1; D possibly corresponds to TRBD1 (6 bases). Germline values: CDR1 LGHDT, CDR2 YNNKEL (reference sequence). This CDR3 has 16 residues. V was clipped by 0 bases and J by 7 bases, with 16 bases between them. CDR3 sequence (DNA): TGTGCCAGCAGCCAAGATGTGGGGGCGCTCGGTAATGAGCAGTTCTTC. Translation: CASSQDVGALGNEQFF.

The rearrangement joins TRBV3-1 (or the pseudogene TRBV3-2) to TRBJ1-3, with 7 nucleotides matching TRBD1. Germline CDR1 is LGHDT and CDR2 is YNNKEL (reference sequence). This CDR3 has 17 residues. The V segment lost 4 bases and the J segment 4 bases; nucleotides outside the gene matches: 13. The CDR3 DNA follows: TGTGCCAGCAGCCCGTTACAGACGACAGGGTACGGAAACACCATATATTTT. Its translation is CASSPLQTTGYGNTIYF.

The chain employs TRBV7-2 and TRBJ2-5; possible D gene TRBD2, 5 bases. CDR1 SGHTA and CDR2 FQGNSA come from the germline V gene. Trimming shortened V by 8 bases and J by 4 bases, and 5 bases separated the two germline ends. The CDR3 is made up of 10 amino acids. The CDR3 DNA sequence: TGTGCCAGCGGGAGAGAGACCCAGTACTTC. Its translation: CASGRETQYF.

The CDR3 DNA sequence: TGTGCCAGCAGCAAAAGCGGGGGGCCCTACAATGAGCAGTTCTTC. This translates into CASSKSGGPYNEQFF. V gene TRBV3-1 (or the pseudogene TRBV3-2) combines with J gene TRBJ2-1, with TRBD2 matching 9 bases. Trimming took 5 bases from V and 2 from J; bases not matched to a gene: 4. The length of the CDR3 is 15 residues. Germline loops: CDR1 LGHDT, CDR2 YNNKEL (reference sequence).

In nucleotides, the CDR3 is TGTGCCAGCAGCTTGTACAGGGGACAAGAGACCCAGTACTTC. Amino acid sequence: CASSLYRGQETQYF. The chain couples TRBV5-6 to TRBJ2-5; 7 positions match TRBD1. V lost 1 base to trimming and J lost 2 bases; unmatched junction nucleotides: 2. CDR1 and CDR2 (germline): SGHDT, YYEEEE. The CDR3 totals 14 residues.

The table lists this clone with a count of one. This chain joins TRBV5-5 and TRBJ2-4; 7 bases map to TRBD2. In germline, CDR1 is SGHKS, CDR2 YYEKEE (reference sequence). The CDR3 has 14 residues. V shed 3 bases and J 8 bases; nucleotides not matched to a gene: 8. CDR3 sequence (DNA): TGTGCCAGCAGCTCGGCGGGACTACCCCACATTCAGTACTTC. Protein: CASSSAGLPHIQYF.

Only one count was recorded for this clone. CDR3 protein: CASSPPNTLYEQYF. Here the CDR3 DNA reads TGTGCCAGCTCACCACCGAACACCCTGTACGAGCAGTACTTC. This chain links TRBV18 with TRBJ2-7; D not resolved. CDR3 length: 14 residues. The germline V gene has CDR1 KGHSH and CDR2 LQKENI. V lost 0 bases and J lost 4, with 10 bases in between.

The V gene is TRBV2, the J gene TRBJ2-6, with TRBD1 matching 9 bases. Germline V lookup: CDR1 SNHLY, CDR2 FYNNEI. With V trimmed by 10 bases and J by 4 bases, 8 bases remained unmatched. The CDR3 is made up of 15 amino acids. Here the CDR3 DNA reads TGTGCCACCGGGACAGGGCAGGCGGGGGCCAACGTCCTGACTTTC. Residues: CATGTGQAGANVLTF.

The gene calls are TRBV7-3 and TRBJ2-1; 10 nucleotides align to TRBD2. The CDR3 loop spans 15 amino acids. With V trimmed by 2 bases and J by 7 bases, 5 bases remained unmatched. Germline V gene sequence: CDR1 SGHTA, CDR2 FQGTGA. CDR3 region: CASSLLTSGTNEQFF. CDR3 nucleotides: TGTGCCAGCAGCTTATTAACTAGCGGGACGAATGAGCAGTTCTTC.

The rearrangement links TRBV5-6 to TRBJ2-4, with 8 bases identical to TRBD1. The CDR3 covers 17 residues. Germline assignment: CDR1 SGHDT and CDR2 YYEEEE. With 3 bases clipped from V and 0 bases from J, the junction kept 8 bases outside the gene matches. Here the CDR3 reads CASSWTGSPLAKNIQYF. In DNA form, the CDR3 reads TGTGCCAGCAGCTGGACAGGGTCCCCTCTAGCCAAAAACATTCAGTACTTC. The full variable domain, rest sourced from reference TRBV5-6 and TRBJ2-4, is DAGVTQSPTHLIKTRGQQVTLRCSPKSGHDTVSWYQQALGQGPQFIFQYYEEEERQRGNFPDRFSGHQFPNYSSELNVNALLLGDSALYLCASSWTGSPLAKNIQYFGAGTRLSVL.

The rearrangement links TRBV18 to TRBJ2-7, with unresolved D. The CDR3 is 13 amino acids. CDR1 and CDR2 from the germline V gene are KGHSH and LQKENI. V lost 2 bases and J 2 bases, leaving 7 bases between the germline ends. The CDR3 sequence: CASSPYSTYEQYF. For the CDR3, the DNA is TGTGCCAGCTCACCATATAGCACCTACGAGCAGTACTTC. The entire variable domain, with the rest obtained from reference TRBV18 and TRBJ2-7, is as follows: NAGVMQNPRHLVRRRGQEARLRCSPMKGHSHVYWYRQLPEEGLKFMVYLQKENIIDESGMPKERFSAEFPKEGPSILRIQQVVRGDSAAYFCASSPYSTYEQYFGPGTRLTVT.

The CDR3 DNA is TGTGCCAGTAGTATCACAGGGGGCGGTGGCTACACCTTC. Its protein product is CASSITGGGGYTF. J is TRBJ1-2 and V is TRBV19; 9 positions agree with TRBD1. Losses at the gene ends were 3 bases for V and 7 bases for J; bases not matched to a gene: 3. Germline-derived CDR1 and CDR2 are LNHDA and SQIVND (reference sequence). The CDR3 totals 13 residues.

This chain uses TRBV4-3 with TRBJ2-1; D perhaps matches TRBD2 (6 bases). Germline values: CDR1 LGHNA, CDR2 YSLEER. With 4 bases removed from V and 7 bases from J, the gap between germline ends came to 26 bases. The CDR3 runs to 18 residues. The CDR3, as DNA: TGCGCCAGCAGCCCCACTTTTGCCCGGACTACTGGGAGGAATGAGCAGTTCTTC. Translated, it gives CASSPTFARTTGRNEQFF.

The J gene is TRBJ2-6, the V gene TRBV5-4, with 9 bases matching TRBD1. Germline loops: CDR1 SGHNT, CDR2 YYREEE (reference sequence). The ends lost 4 bases at V and 4 bases at J; junction bases unmatched: 12. CDR3 length: 18 residues. CDR3 coding DNA: TGTGCCAGCAGCGGACTTTTGGGACAGGGTCCCGGGGCCAACGTCCTGACTTTC. Residues: CASSGLLGQGPGANVLTF.

V is TRBV6-1 and J is TRBJ1-5, with D possibly TRBD1 on 5 matching bases. This CDR3 is 15 amino acids long. The germline V gene has CDR1 MNHNS and CDR2 SASEGT. V lost 0 bases to trimming and J lost 3 bases, with 9 bases between them. The CDR3 DNA reads TGTGCCAGCAGTGAAGCGGGGCAGAACAATCAGCCCCAGCATTTT. Protein sequence: CASSEAGQNNQPQHF.

The chain couples TRBV21-1 to TRBJ2-3; the table assigns TRBD2, which was not confirmed against the DNA. TRBV21-1 is tagged as a pseudogene. The CDR3 contains 17 residues. The CDR3 region is CASSHAGERGATDTQYF. CDR3 nucleotide sequence: TGTGCCAGCAGTCATGCAGGAGAGCGGGGGGCCACAGATACGCAGTATTTT.

This sequence joins TRBV24-1 and TRBJ2-3, with 13 bases fitting TRBD2. The germline V gene has CDR1 KGHDR and CDR2 SFDVKD. This CDR3 has 18 amino acids. V lost 9 bases to trimming and J lost 4 bases; unmatched junction nucleotides: 15. The CDR3 reads CATREERTSGSQPDTQYF. The CDR3 DNA follows: TGTGCCACCCGGGAGGAGAGGACTAGCGGGAGTCAGCCAGATACGCAGTATTTT.

This chain connects TRBV7-2 to TRBJ2-1; TRBD2 aligns across 8 bases. V shed 3 bases, J shed 8 bases, and the junction held 12 bases outside the gene matches. Germline CDR1 is SGHTA and CDR2 is FQGNSA. This CDR3 is built from 16 residues. This CDR3 reads CASSFLATSVSYEQFF. The CDR3 nucleotides read TGTGCCAGCAGCTTCCTCGCGACTAGCGTGTCCTATGAGCAGTTCTTC. Looking up the rest from reference TRBV7-2 and TRBJ2-1 gives the full variable domain: GAGVSQSPSNKVTEKGKDVELRCDPISGHTALYWYRQSLGQGLEFLIYFQGNSAPDKSGLPSDRFSAERTGGSVSTLTIQRTQQEDSAVYLCASSFLATSVSYEQFFGPGTRLTVL.

This CDR3 reads CASSTGRTGKIFYEQYF. The CDR3 DNA follows: TGCGCCAGCAGCACCGGGAGGACAGGGAAAATATTCTACGAGCAGTACTTC. The chain links TRBV5-1 to TRBJ2-7; possibly TRBD1 for D (8 bases). Germline V CDR1 and CDR2: SGHRS, YFSETQ. The CDR3 is made up of 17 amino acids. Between the trimmed V and J ends, which lost 4 bases and 3 bases, there was a span of 23 bases.

V is TRBV5-1 and J is TRBJ1-2, with a possible D match to TRBD1 (6 bases). This CDR3 spans 13 amino acids. The germline CDR1 and CDR2 sequences are SGHRS and YFSETQ. The V end was cut by 4 bases, the J end by 6 bases, with 13 bases between. The CDR3 bases are TGCGCCAGCAGCATAGGGGGGGCGGATGGCTACACCTTC. Protein product: CASSIGGADGYTF.

As DNA, the CDR3 is TGTGCCAGCAGCTTAGATCTCCTACAGTTCTTC. The encoded protein is CASSLDLLQFF. V is TRBV7-6 and J is TRBJ2-1, with D uncertain. There are 11 residues in the CDR3. The V end was cut by 1 base, the J end by 13 bases, with 8 bases between. Germline-derived CDR1 and CDR2 are SGHVS and FNYEAQ. Together with reference TRBV7-6 and TRBJ2-1, the CDR3 gives the full variable domain: GAGVSQSPRYKVTKRGQDVALRCDPISGHVSLYWYRQALGQGPEFLTYFNYEAQQDKSGLPNDRFSAERPEGSISTLTIQRTEQRDSAMYRCASSLDLLQFFGPGTRLTVL.

This clone is categorized as medium-sized. The chain carries TRBV2 and TRBJ1-5; a weak D match, TRBD1 (6 bases). The CDR3 covers 15 residues. Trimming removed 8 bases from V and 0 bases from J, with 14 bases in between. Germline-derived CDR1 and CDR2 are SNHLY and FYNNEI. The CDR3 protein is CASLKDRTSNQPQHF. CDR3 DNA: TGTGCCAGCCTAAAAGACAGGACTAGCAATCAGCCCCAGCATTTT.

CDR3 coding DNA: TGTGCCAGTAGTTTCGGGGGTATTGGAGAAAAACTGTTTTTT. Protein product: CASSFGGIGEKLFF. V is TRBV19 and J is TRBJ1-4; D possibly corresponds to TRBD1 (5 bases). This CDR3 has 14 amino acids. V lost 5 bases and J lost 8, with 15 bases in between. Germline CDR1 LNHDA, CDR2 SQIVND (reference sequence).

This clone has just a few counts. The gene calls are TRBV5-8 and TRBJ2-7; a weak D match, TRBD2 (6 bases). The CDR3 loop spans 13 amino acids. Trimming removed 4 bases at V and 6 bases at J, with 14 bases between. Per the germline V gene, CDR1 is SGHTS and CDR2 is YDEGEE. The CDR3 DNA reads as TGTGCCAGCAGCCTCCGGGAGCCGAGCGAGCAGTACTTC. Protein sequence: CASSLREPSEQYF.

The chain couples TRBV6-5 to TRBJ2-7; D unclear. Trimming shortened V by 5 bases and J by 4 bases, and 18 bases separated the two germline ends. Germline values: CDR1 MNHEY, CDR2 SVGAGI. The CDR3 sequence is 15 residues long. The CDR3 region has the DNA TGTGCCAGCAGTCCTGAGTTAGCAGCATCTTACGAGCAGTACTTC. Its protein product is CASSPELAASYEQYF.

The V and J genes are TRBV7-9 and TRBJ1-6; 8 bases align to TRBD1. Losses at the gene ends were 8 bases for V and 10 bases for J; bases not matched to a gene: 7. This CDR3 has 13 amino acids. Germline loops: CDR1 SEHNR, CDR2 FQNEAQ (reference sequence). The CDR3 spells CASVQGVSSPLHF. DNA for the CDR3: TGTGCCAGCGTACAGGGGGTCTCGTCACCCCTCCACTTT.